The next 18 T cell receptor beta chains were all read from a single sample in a study of cytomegalovirus exposure and HLA in healthy donors. This PCR relied on a set of 60 Vbeta primers and 13 Jbeta primers. The method was immunoSEQ multiplex PCR; TCRdb's version includes in-frame clones alone and lacks a portion of them. Seen in this sample are over 200,000 clones; the ten most common clones hold roughly 0.98%. The sample comprised PBMCs. Receptor source: a woman aged 25 to 39 in good health and CMV-seropositive.

V gene TRBV2 combines with J gene TRBJ1-1, with D perhaps matching TRBD1 (5 bases). The CDR3 spans 14 residues. V was shortened by 5 bases and J by 6 bases, with 16 bases between the two germline ends. From germline, CDR1 is SNHLY and CDR2 FYNNEI. The chain's CDR3 is CASSSDRQWPEAFF. The CDR3 DNA is TGTGCCAGCAGTTCGGACCGACAGTGGCCTGAAGCTTTCTTT. The complete variable domain, with remaining parts taken from reference TRBV2 and TRBJ1-1, reads EPEVTQTPSHQVTQMGQEVILRCVPISNHLYFYWYRQILGQKVEFLVSFYNNEISEKSEIFDDQFSVERPDGSNFTLKIRSTKLEDSAMYFCASSSDRQWPEAFFGQGTRLTVV.

On this clone itself: At one boundary the junction diverges from the germline segment, which might be a read error. The V and J genes are TRBV19 and TRBJ2-7, with D unresolved. Germline CDR1 LNHDA, CDR2 SQIVND (reference sequence). The CDR3 contains 13 residues. CDR3: CANSIAISYEQYF. CDR3 nucleotides: TGTGCCAATAGTATTGCGATCTCCTACGAGCAGTACTTC.

The chain links TRBV5-1 to TRBJ2-3, with 7 bases fitting TRBD2. There are 16 residues in the CDR3. Germline V CDR1 and CDR2: SGHRS, YFSETQ. With V trimmed by 0 bases and J by 3 bases, 7 bases remained unmatched. CDR3: CASSLGPGLGTDTQYF. Written as DNA, the CDR3 is TGCGCCAGCAGCTTGGGTCCCGGACTAGGAACAGATACGCAGTATTTT.

The chain carries TRBV30 and TRBJ1-5; 9 nucleotides line up with TRBD1. V lost 5 bases, J lost 5 bases, and 4 bases stayed unmatched. The CDR3 loop spans 13 amino acids. CDR1 and CDR2 (germline): GTSNPN, SVGIG (reference sequence). CDR3 in DNA: TGTGCCTGGCGACAGGGGGGCTATCAGCCCCAGCATTTT. Residues: CAWRQGGYQPQHF.

The chain employs TRBV5-1 and TRBJ2-1, with TRBD2 matching 14 bases. The length of the CDR3 is 18 residues. The V segment lost 4 bases and the J segment 2 bases; nucleotides outside the gene matches: 8. The germline V gene encodes CDR1 SGHRS and CDR2 YFSETQ. CDR3 in amino acids: CASSARTSGGTPYNEQFF. The CDR3 nucleotides are TGCGCCAGCAGCGCGAGGACTAGCGGGGGGACCCCCTACAATGAGCAGTTCTTC.

The V gene is TRBV5-4, the J gene TRBJ1-1, with unresolved D. The CDR3 length is 15 residues. Germline CDR1 is SGHNT and CDR2 is YYREEE (reference sequence). The germline V and J ends were trimmed by 0 bases and 0 bases, with 9 bases remaining between them. In DNA form, the CDR3 reads TGTGCCAGCAGCTTGGGGGGAGGGATGAACACTGAAGCTTTCTTT. Protein sequence: CASSLGGGMNTEAFF.

As concerns this clone: Different DNA sequences within this sample yield the same CDR3. V usage is TRBV27 and J usage is TRBJ1-2, with TRBD1 matching over 9 bases. The germline gives CDR1 MNHEY, CDR2 SMNVEV (reference sequence). Trimming at V came to 4 bases and at J to 4 bases, leaving 1 base not matched to a gene. The length of the CDR3 is 13 residues. This chain's CDR3 is CASSSTGGYGYTF. As DNA, the CDR3 is TGTGCCAGCAGTTCGACAGGGGGCTATGGCTACACCTTC.

The chain employs TRBV18 and TRBJ1-1; D perhaps matches TRBD1 (6 bases). The germline V and J ends were trimmed by 5 bases and 3 bases, with 16 bases remaining between them. CDR1 is KGHSH and CDR2 is LQKENI in the germline V gene. This CDR3 spans 15 amino acids. CDR3 region: CASSEQPGVDTEAFF. The CDR3 DNA is TGTGCCAGCTCAGAACAACCAGGGGTCGACACTGAAGCTTTCTTT.

Points on this clone: This CDR3 fails to terminate in the conserved phenylalanine or tryptophan, so it likely reflects a read error. The DNA is omitted, as the CDR3 cannot be located on it reliably, and the CDR3 follows TCRdb's listing. The rearrangement uses TRBV7-2 and TRBJ2-7; the table calls TRBD2, which could not be checked here. The CDR3 is made up of 12 amino acids, end residues included. The germline gives CDR1 SGHTA, CDR2 FQGNSA. CDR3 amino acids: CASSLEGGLPTM.

The rearrangement joins TRBV10-2 to TRBJ2-7; 7 positions match TRBD1. Germline V gene sequence: CDR1 WSHSY, CDR2 SAAADI. V lost 6 bases to trimming and J lost 1 base; unmatched junction nucleotides: 15. The CDR3 loop spans 17 amino acids. The CDR3 is CASRNDRVNKRSYEQYF. In nucleotides, the CDR3 is TGCGCCAGCAGGAATGACAGGGTAAATAAAAGGTCCTACGAGCAGTACTTC.

The chain joins TRBV4-2 to TRBJ2-5; D may be TRBD2 (5 bases). V was trimmed by 0 bases and J by 3 bases, leaving 8 bases between them. CDR3 length equals 14 residues. Germline V gene data show CDR1 as LGHNA and CDR2 as YNFKEQ. The CDR3 DNA reads TGTGCCAGCAGCCAAGACGGGAATAAAGAGACCCAGTACTTC. Protein sequence: CASSQDGNKETQYF.

In DNA, the CDR3 is TGCGCCAGCAGCCGGGTAGGCGAGAGGAAAACAGATACGCAGTATTTT. This sequence encodes CASSRVGERKTDTQYF. The V call is TRBV5-1, the J call TRBJ2-3; D remains ambiguous. The germline CDR1 and CDR2 sequences are SGHRS and YFSETQ. The CDR3 length is 16 residues. Trimming stripped 4 bases from V and 3 bases from J, with 18 bases between.

This chain connects TRBV9 to TRBJ1-2; TRBD1 might be the D (6 bases). The V and J ends lost 4 bases and 0 bases respectively, with 19 bases between them. The length of the CDR3 is 17 residues. The germline gives CDR1 SGDLS, CDR2 YYNGEE. The CDR3 DNA is TGTGCCAGCAGCTCACGGACAGTTCCCTCAGCTAACTATGGCTACACCTTC. Encoded protein: CASSSRTVPSANYGYTF.

The J gene is TRBJ1-2, the V gene TRBV5-4; no definite D call. Germline V lookup: CDR1 SGHNT, CDR2 YYREEE (reference sequence). The CDR3 loop spans 15 amino acids. The germline V and J ends were trimmed by 0 bases and 4 bases, with 13 bases remaining between them. DNA of the CDR3: TGTGCCAGCAGCTTGGGTAAAGGAGGTAGCTATGGCTACACCTTC. Its translation: CASSLGKGGSYGYTF.

V gene TRBV10-1 combines with J gene TRBJ2-2; TRBD1 matches at 8 bases. The CDR3 has 14 amino acids. J lost 6 bases, V lost 5 bases, and 5 bases had no gene match. Germline V gene lookup returns CDR1 WNHNN and CDR2 SYGVQD (reference sequence). The CDR3 nucleotides read TGCGCCAGCAGTCCGGGACAGGACCCCGGGGAGCTGTTTTTT. Translated: CASSPGQDPGELFF.

The J gene is TRBJ2-5, the V gene TRBV6-6; 9 bases map to TRBD1. V gave up 6 bases and J gave up 11 bases; unmatched junction bases: 10. The CDR3 spans 13 residues. From germline, CDR1 is MNHNY and CDR2 SVGAGI (reference sequence). The CDR3 nucleotides read TGTGCCAGCAGGGGACAGGGAGTGGGAGAGCAGTACTTC. This sequence encodes CASRGQGVGEQYF.

The rearrangement joins TRBV13 to TRBJ2-7, with D hard to call. V was cut by 1 base and J by 5 bases, with 9 bases left in between. Germline CDR1 is PRHDT and CDR2 is FYEKMQ (reference sequence). The CDR3 length is 13 residues. In DNA form, the CDR3 reads TGTGCCAGCAGCTTAGAAAACCAGGACGAGCAGTACTTC. Residues: CASSLENQDEQYF.

The chain couples TRBV14 to TRBJ2-1, with 7 nucleotides matching TRBD2. J lost 0 bases, V lost 1 base, and 6 bases had no gene match. The CDR3 is 17 residues long. Germline V lookup: CDR1 SGHDN, CDR2 FVKESK. The CDR3 region is CASSQGGGYSSYNEQFF. CDR3 nucleotides: TGTGCCAGCAGCCAAGGGGGAGGGTACAGCTCCTACAATGAGCAGTTCTTC.